Following are 25 T cell receptor beta chains from one sample sequenced in a study of siplizumab effects on memory and regulatory T cells. TCRdb's copy holds only in-frame clones and misses some; the assay was immunoSEQ multiplex PCR. Here the sample spans some 120,000 clones, around 93% being singletons. Sequenced: non-Treg CD4+ T cells sorted from blood. Receptors were obtained from a human donor in good health.

The chain joins TRBV29-1 to TRBJ1-4; D might be TRBD1 (5 bases). With 0 bases removed from V and 10 bases from J, the gap between germline ends came to 9 bases. The CDR3 sequence is 12 residues long. The germline gives CDR1 SQVTM, CDR2 ANQGSEA. The CDR3 coding sequence is TGCAGCGTTGAAGACGGGGACGGAAAACTGTTTTTT. Its protein product is CSVEDGDGKLFF.

The V gene is TRBV5-4, the J gene TRBJ2-1, with 9 bases matching TRBD1. Trimming removed 4 bases from V and 9 bases from J; junction bases left unmatched: 5. Per the germline V gene, CDR1 is SGHNT and CDR2 is YYREEE (reference sequence). The CDR3 runs to 13 residues. CDR3 protein: CASSRGQGSEQFF. The CDR3 region has the DNA TGTGCCAGCAGCCGGGGACAGGGAAGTGAGCAGTTCTTC.

This chain links TRBV5-1 with TRBJ2-2; D is ambiguous. The CDR3 is 15 residues long. Per germline, CDR1 SGHRS and CDR2 YFSETQ. V lost 1 base, J lost 0 bases, and 7 bases lay in between. The CDR3 DNA follows: TGCGCCAGCAGCTTGAACAGCGCGAACACCGGGGAGCTGTTTTTT. Translation gives CASSLNSANTGELFF.

V usage is TRBV7-3 and J usage is TRBJ1-1; tentatively, D is TRBD1 (6 bases). CDR1 is SGHTA, CDR2 FQGTGA, per germline. The CDR3 contains 14 residues. V lost 5 bases and J 1 base, leaving 11 bases between the germline ends. The CDR3 region is CASSPDRWNTEAFF. The CDR3 DNA reads as TGTGCCAGCAGCCCGGACAGATGGAACACTGAAGCTTTCTTT.

The V call is TRBV18, the J call TRBJ1-1, with TRBD1 identical over 7 bases. The J segment lost 6 bases and the V segment lost 1 base, leaving 2 bases of the junction unmatched. The germline V gene has CDR1 KGHSH and CDR2 LQKENI. The CDR3 is 13 residues long. The CDR3 sequence is CASSPRDRAEAFF. The DNA of the CDR3 is TGTGCCAGCTCACCACGGGACAGAGCTGAAGCTTTCTTT.

This chain joins TRBV2 and TRBJ2-5; 8 bases align to TRBD1. The CDR3 contains 14 residues. CDR1 is SNHLY and CDR2 is FYNNEI in the germline V gene. The trim removed 6 bases at V and 4 bases at J, leaving 7 bases unmatched. In DNA, the CDR3 is TGTGCCAGCAGGGTCCCAGGGGGCAGAGAGACCCAGTACTTC. Protein: CASRVPGGRETQYF.

The chain combines TRBV30 with TRBJ1-1; D remains unclear. Trimming took 5 bases from V and 0 from J, leaving 13 bases between them. This CDR3 has 14 residues. Germline lookup yields CDR1 GTSNPN and CDR2 SVGIG (reference sequence). The CDR3 DNA reads TGTGCCTGGGACAACCTCCTGTTGAACACTGAAGCTTTCTTT. Translation: CAWDNLLLNTEAFF.

V is TRBV19 and J is TRBJ2-3; 7 bases are a match to TRBD2. There are 15 residues in the CDR3. Germline lookup yields CDR1 LNHDA and CDR2 SQIVND (reference sequence). V lost 3 bases to trimming and J lost 4 bases; unmatched junction nucleotides: 7. CDR3 DNA sequence: TGTGCCAGTAGTATGGTGGCGGGGGAGCCAGATACGCAGTATTTT. This codes for CASSMVAGEPDTQYF.

The chain recombines TRBV6-5 with TRBJ1-1; 7 nucleotides line up with TRBD1. The ends lost 7 bases at V and 4 bases at J; junction bases unmatched: 9. The germline V gene has CDR1 MNHEY and CDR2 SVGAGI. This CDR3 is built from 14 residues. CDR3 nucleotide sequence: TGTGCCAGCAAACCGGTTTCAGGGGGCACTGAAGCTTTCTTT. This gives the protein CASKPVSGGTEAFF.

This chain links TRBV5-4 with TRBJ2-1; a possible D gene is TRBD1 (5 bases). CDR3 length equals 15 residues. Germline assignment: CDR1 SGHNT and CDR2 YYREEE (reference sequence). Trimming stripped 4 bases from V and 3 bases from J, with 14 bases between. CDR3 coding DNA: TGTGCCAGCAGCGTAACAGGCTTCGGCTACAATGAGCAGTTCTTC. Its translation is CASSVTGFGYNEQFF.

The chain is built from TRBV9 and TRBJ2-1; 16 bases are shared with TRBD2. The CDR3 has 19 residues. After removal of 5 bases from V and 3 bases from J, the junction contained 11 bases not matched to a gene. Germline CDR1 SGDLS, CDR2 YYNGEE. In DNA, the CDR3 is TGTGCCAGCAGTTCGAAGTCGGGACTAGCGGGGGGGAACTACAATGAGCAGTTCTTC. Translation: CASSSKSGLAGGNYNEQFF.

The chain recombines TRBV19 with TRBJ2-3; the D is unclear. Per germline, CDR1 LNHDA and CDR2 SQIVND (reference sequence). The CDR3 sequence is 13 residues long. V dropped 5 bases and J dropped 2 bases, with 8 bases sitting between them. CDR3 DNA: TGTGCCAGTAGTCTGGAAGCCACAGATACGCAGTATTTT. Amino acids: CASSLEATDTQYF.

V gene TRBV18 combines with J gene TRBJ2-7, with D hard to call. CDR1 is KGHSH and CDR2 is LQKENI in the germline V gene. Trimming took off 3 bases at V and 4 bases at J, with 13 bases between the two ends. CDR3 size: 14 residues. CDR3 bases: TGTGCCAGCTCACCGGGTGGGTACAATTACGAGCAGTACTTC. Its protein product is CASSPGGYNYEQYF.

This chain connects TRBV19 to TRBJ1-2, with D uncertain. Trimming cost V 5 bases and J 4 bases, with 17 bases left between them. CDR1 is LNHDA, CDR2 SQIVND, per germline (reference sequence). The CDR3 is 15 amino acids. CDR3: CASSAPFRKIYGYTF. CDR3 sequence (DNA): TGTGCCAGTAGTGCGCCCTTCCGAAAAATCTATGGCTACACCTTC.

CDR3 sequence reads: CATSRDPPGASSTDTQYF. The DNA for the CDR3 is TGTGCCACCAGCAGAGATCCCCCAGGCGCTTCTAGCACAGATACGCAGTATTTT. The chain is built from TRBV15 and TRBJ2-3, with D hard to call. Looked up from germline, CDR1 is LNHNV and CDR2 is YYDKDF (reference sequence). The CDR3 consists of 18 residues. The germline V and J ends were trimmed by 0 bases and 0 bases, with 16 bases remaining between them. The complete variable domain, with remaining parts taken from reference TRBV15 and TRBJ2-3, reads DAMVIQNPRYQVTQFGKPVTLSCSQTLNHNVMYWYQQKSSQAPKLLFHYYDKDFNNEADTPDNFQSRRPNTSFCFLDIRSPGLGDTAMYLCATSRDPPGASSTDTQYFGPGTRLTVL.

This clone appeared once. The chain employs TRBV14 and TRBJ2-5; 8 nucleotides align to TRBD2. Germline V gene sequence: CDR1 SGHDN, CDR2 FVKESK. There are 20 residues in the CDR3. V trimming: 3 bases; J trimming: 1 base; junction bases outside the gene matches: 19. The CDR3 sequence: CASSHHIVLEVAGSQETQYF. The CDR3, as DNA: TGTGCCAGCAGCCACCACATTGTTCTAGAGGTAGCGGGGAGCCAAGAGACCCAGTACTTC.

The chain links TRBV7-2 to TRBJ2-5; 11 bases agree with TRBD2. Looked up from germline, CDR1 is SGHTA and CDR2 is FQGNSA. The length of the CDR3 is 17 residues. V was clipped by 0 bases and J by 5 bases; unmatched bases: 8. This CDR3 reads CASSLAASGGNRETQYF. The CDR3 nucleotides are TGTGCCAGCAGCTTAGCTGCTAGCGGGGGGAACCGGGAGACCCAGTACTTC.

The V and J genes are TRBV4-1 and TRBJ2-1; 7 bases agree with TRBD2. J gave up 2 bases and V 3 bases, and 10 bases lay outside the gene matches. Germline CDR1 MGHRA, CDR2 YSYEKL. The CDR3 totals 17 residues. CDR3 residues: CASSQGLLAIAYNEQFF. The DNA of the CDR3 is TGCGCCAGCAGCCAGGGGTTACTAGCGATTGCCTACAATGAGCAGTTCTTC.

The rearrangement joins TRBV7-6 to TRBJ2-1, with a weak D call TRBD1 (5 bases). The CDR3 sequence is 14 residues long. Looked up from germline, CDR1 is SGHVS and CDR2 is FNYEAQ. V was pared by 2 bases and J by 1 base, with 6 bases between. CDR3 DNA sequence: TGTGCCAGCAGCTTACAGGGATCCTACAATGAGCAGTTCTTC. Amino acid sequence: CASSLQGSYNEQFF.

The chain carries TRBV12-5 and TRBJ2-5; 12 bases are shared with TRBD2. CDR1 LGHNT and CDR2 FRNRAP come from the germline V gene. With V trimmed by 5 bases and J by 5 bases, 9 bases remained unmatched. The CDR3 loop spans 16 amino acids. Here the CDR3 DNA reads TGTGCTAGTGGTCCGCCCCTAGCGGGGGGGCGGGAGACCCAGTACTTC. This encodes CASGPPLAGGRETQYF.

Details on this clone: No conserved phenylalanine or tryptophan is present at the end of the CDR3, so a read error is the likely explanation. J is TRBJ1-1 and V is TRBV6-4, with 8 bases lining up with TRBD1. V was pared by 5 bases and J by 10 bases, with 3 bases of the junction left unmatched. CDR3 size: 11 residues. Germline V lookup: CDR1 MRHNA, CDR2 SNTAGT. The CDR3 spells CASSNRGGAFL. The DNA for the CDR3 is TGTGCCAGCAGTAACAGGGGGGGAGCTTTCCTT.

Worth noting for this clone: The junction and the germline gene differ at one end; a read error may be behind it. The same CDR3 also results from other DNA sequences found in this sample. This chain uses TRBV15 with TRBJ2-7; the match to TRBD1 covers 8 bases. From germline, CDR1 is LNHNV and CDR2 YYDKDF (reference sequence). CDR3 length equals 15 residues. The CDR3 loop is CATSRQGQGRYEQYF. CDR3 DNA: TGTGCCACCAGCAGACAAGGACAGGGTAGATACGAGCAATACTTC.

The chain combines TRBV15 with TRBJ1-3; a possible D gene is TRBD1 (6 bases). Germline V gene lookup returns CDR1 LNHNV and CDR2 YYDKDF (reference sequence). V was shortened by 0 bases and J by 4 bases, with 19 bases between the two germline ends. This CDR3 has 18 amino acids. For the CDR3, the DNA is TGTGCCACCAGCAGAGATCTTCCGGGGGCGCTTGTCGGAAACACCATATATTTT. Translated: CATSRDLPGALVGNTIYF.

The CDR3 here is CASSQRGASGANVLTF. CDR3 DNA: TGTGCCAGCAGTCAAAGAGGGGCGTCTGGGGCCAACGTCCTGACTTTC. The rearrangement uses TRBV14 and TRBJ2-6; D is tentatively TRBD1 or TRBD2 (5 bases each). This CDR3 is built from 16 residues. Germline assignment: CDR1 SGHDN and CDR2 FVKESK. V shed 6 bases and J shed 1 base, with 13 bases lying between them. The whole variable domain, remainder taken from reference TRBV14 and TRBJ2-6, is EAGVTQFPSHSVIEKGQTVTLRCDPISGHDNLYWYRRVMGKEIKFLLHFVKESKQDESGMPNNRFLAERTGGTYSTLKVQPAELEDSGVYFCASSQRGASGANVLTFGAGSRLTVL.

The chain is built from TRBV5-6 and TRBJ2-7, with TRBD1 matching over 11 bases. Germline lookup yields CDR1 SGHDT and CDR2 YYEEEE. With 5 bases clipped from V and 1 base from J, the junction kept 5 bases outside the gene matches. The CDR3 runs to 15 residues. The CDR3 region is CASSPGTGGSYEQYF. The DNA for the CDR3 is TGTGCCAGCAGTCCCGGGACAGGGGGGTCCTACGAGCAGTACTTC.